This T cell receptor beta chain was found in a study of T cells in localized non-small cell lung cancer. This table comes from immunoSEQ multiplex PCR, and its TCRdb copy is limited to in-frame clones, with some not included. The sample carries about 31,000 clones, about nine tenths recorded once. Comment on this clone: Its specificity is not known.

General observations from the study: Adjacent lung tissue had a median roughly 52 of the top 100 clones found in the tumor.

The sequences come from peripheral blood, collected before any cancer treatment. This TCR was recovered from a woman aged 35 to 69 with stage I lung adenocarcinoma.

CDR3 residues: CSVRGRDYGYTF. In nucleotides, the CDR3 is TGCAGCGTTCGGGGCAGGGACTATGGCTACACCTTC. The V call is TRBV29-1, the J call TRBJ1-2, with D perhaps matching TRBD1 (5 bases). Germline V lookup: CDR1 SQVTM, CDR2 ANQGSEA. V lost 5 bases and J 3 bases, leaving 10 bases between the germline ends. The CDR3 runs to 12 residues.